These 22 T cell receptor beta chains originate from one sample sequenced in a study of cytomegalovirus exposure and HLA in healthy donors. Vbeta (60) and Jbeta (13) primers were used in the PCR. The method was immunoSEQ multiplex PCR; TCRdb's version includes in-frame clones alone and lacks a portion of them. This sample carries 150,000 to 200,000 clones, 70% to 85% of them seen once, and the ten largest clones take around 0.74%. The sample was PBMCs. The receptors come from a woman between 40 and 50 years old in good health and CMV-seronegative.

The CDR3 DNA follows: TGTGCCAGCAGCCTAGGGACAGGGGTAAGCGAGCAGTACTTC. Protein sequence: CASSLGTGVSEQYF. The V and J genes are TRBV7-2 and TRBJ2-5; 10 nucleotides match TRBD1. The end of the DNA fits TRBJ2-7 better, so the J call may be wrong. Germline V gives CDR1 SGHTA, CDR2 FQGNSA. The CDR3 contains 14 residues.

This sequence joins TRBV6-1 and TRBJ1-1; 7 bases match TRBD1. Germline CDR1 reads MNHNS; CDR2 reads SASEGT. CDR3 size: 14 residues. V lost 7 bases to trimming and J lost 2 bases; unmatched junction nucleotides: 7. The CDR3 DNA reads TGTGCCAGCATGGCGGGACAGTACAACACTGAAGCTTTCTTT. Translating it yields CASMAGQYNTEAFF.

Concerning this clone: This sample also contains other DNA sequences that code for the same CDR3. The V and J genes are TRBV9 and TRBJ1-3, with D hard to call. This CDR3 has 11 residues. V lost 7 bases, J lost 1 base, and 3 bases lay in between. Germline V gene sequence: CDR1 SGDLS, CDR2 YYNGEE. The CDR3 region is CASRSGNTIYF. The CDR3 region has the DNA TGTGCCAGCCGTTCTGGAAACACCATATATTTT.

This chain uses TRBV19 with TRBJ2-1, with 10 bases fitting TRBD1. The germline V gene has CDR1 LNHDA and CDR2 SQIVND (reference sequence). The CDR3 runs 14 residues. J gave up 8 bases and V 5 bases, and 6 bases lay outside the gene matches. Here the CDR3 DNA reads TGTGCCAGTAGTGACAGGGGGCGGCGCGATGAGCAGTTCTTC. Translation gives CASSDRGRRDEQFF.

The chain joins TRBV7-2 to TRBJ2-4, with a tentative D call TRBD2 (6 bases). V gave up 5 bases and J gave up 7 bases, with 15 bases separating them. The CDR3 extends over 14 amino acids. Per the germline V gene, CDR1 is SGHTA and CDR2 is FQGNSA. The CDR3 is CASSANTGSNIQYF. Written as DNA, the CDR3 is TGTGCCAGCAGCGCTAACACCGGGAGTAACATTCAGTACTTC. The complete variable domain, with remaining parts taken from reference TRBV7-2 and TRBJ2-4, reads GAGVSQSPSNKVTEKGKDVELRCDPISGHTALYWYRQSLGQGLEFLIYFQGNSAPDKSGLPSDRFSAERTGGSVSTLTIQRTQQEDSAVYLCASSANTGSNIQYFGAGTRLSVL.

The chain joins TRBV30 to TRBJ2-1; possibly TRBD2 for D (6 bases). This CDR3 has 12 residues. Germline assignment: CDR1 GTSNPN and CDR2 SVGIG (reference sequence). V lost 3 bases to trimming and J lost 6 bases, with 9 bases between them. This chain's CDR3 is CAWRRDGNEQFF. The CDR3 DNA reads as TGTGCCTGGAGGCGGGACGGCAATGAGCAGTTCTTC.

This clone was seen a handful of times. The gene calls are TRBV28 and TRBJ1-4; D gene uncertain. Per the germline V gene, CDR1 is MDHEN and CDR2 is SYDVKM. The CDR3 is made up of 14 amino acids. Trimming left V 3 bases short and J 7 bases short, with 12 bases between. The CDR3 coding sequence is TGTGCCAGCAGTTTGCTCGGTGCTGGTGAAAAACTGTTTTTT. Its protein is CASSLLGAGEKLFF.

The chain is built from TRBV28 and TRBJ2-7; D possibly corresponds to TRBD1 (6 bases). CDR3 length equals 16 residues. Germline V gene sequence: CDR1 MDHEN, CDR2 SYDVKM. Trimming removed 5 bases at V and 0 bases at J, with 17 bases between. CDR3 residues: CASSLRLGDTSYEQYF. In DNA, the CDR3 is TGTGCCAGCAGTCTGCGACTGGGGGACACCTCCTACGAGCAGTACTTC. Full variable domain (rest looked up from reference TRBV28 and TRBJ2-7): DVKVTQSSRYLVKRTGEKVFLECVQDMDHENMFWYRQDPGLGLRLIYFSYDVKMKEKGDIPEGYSVSREKKERFSLILESASTNQTSMYLCASSLRLGDTSYEQYFGPGTRLTVT.

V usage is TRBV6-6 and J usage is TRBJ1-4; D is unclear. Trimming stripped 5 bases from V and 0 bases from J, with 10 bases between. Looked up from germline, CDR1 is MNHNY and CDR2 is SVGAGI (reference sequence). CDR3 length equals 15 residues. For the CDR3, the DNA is TGTGCCAGCAGTCAAACAGCTTCAACTAATGAAAAACTGTTTTTT. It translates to CASSQTASTNEKLFF.

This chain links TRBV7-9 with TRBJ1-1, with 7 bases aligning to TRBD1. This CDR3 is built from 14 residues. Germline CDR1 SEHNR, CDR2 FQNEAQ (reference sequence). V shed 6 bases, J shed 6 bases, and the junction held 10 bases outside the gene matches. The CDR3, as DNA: TGTGCCAGCAGAGATACAGACAGGGAACCTGAAGCTTTCTTT. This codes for CASRDTDREPEAFF.

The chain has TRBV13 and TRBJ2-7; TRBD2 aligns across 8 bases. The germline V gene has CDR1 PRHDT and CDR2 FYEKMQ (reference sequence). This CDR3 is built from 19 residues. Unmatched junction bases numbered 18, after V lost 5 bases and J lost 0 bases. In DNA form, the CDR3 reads TGTGCCAGCAGCGCCTCAGGGAGCGCTAGCGGGCAGAGCTCCTACGAGCAGTACTTC. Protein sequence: CASSASGSASGQSSYEQYF.

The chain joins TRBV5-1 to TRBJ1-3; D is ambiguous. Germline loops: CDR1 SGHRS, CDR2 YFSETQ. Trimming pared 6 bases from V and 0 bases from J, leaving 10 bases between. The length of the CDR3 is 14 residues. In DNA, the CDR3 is TGCGCCAGCACACCGGGGAACTCTGGAAACACCATATATTTT. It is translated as CASTPGNSGNTIYF.

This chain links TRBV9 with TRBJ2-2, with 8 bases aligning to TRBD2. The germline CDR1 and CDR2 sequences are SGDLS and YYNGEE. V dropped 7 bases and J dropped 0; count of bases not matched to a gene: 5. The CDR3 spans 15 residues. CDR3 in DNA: TGTGCCAGCTCCTCGACTAGCGCGAACACCGGGGAGCTGTTTTTT. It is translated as CASSSTSANTGELFF.

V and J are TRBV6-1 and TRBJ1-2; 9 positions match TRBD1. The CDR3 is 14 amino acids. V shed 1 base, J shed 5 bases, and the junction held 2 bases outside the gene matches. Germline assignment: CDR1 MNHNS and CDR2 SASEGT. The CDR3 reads CASSEGGTGYGYTF. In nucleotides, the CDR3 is TGTGCCAGCAGTGAAGGGGGGACAGGGTATGGCTACACCTTC.

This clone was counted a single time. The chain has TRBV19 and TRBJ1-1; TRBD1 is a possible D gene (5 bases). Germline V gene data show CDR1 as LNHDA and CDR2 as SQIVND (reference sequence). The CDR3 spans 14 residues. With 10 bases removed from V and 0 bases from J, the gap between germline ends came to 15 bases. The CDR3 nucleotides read TGTGCCACCCACGGGGGGGTAATGAACACTGAAGCTTTCTTT. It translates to CATHGGVMNTEAFF.

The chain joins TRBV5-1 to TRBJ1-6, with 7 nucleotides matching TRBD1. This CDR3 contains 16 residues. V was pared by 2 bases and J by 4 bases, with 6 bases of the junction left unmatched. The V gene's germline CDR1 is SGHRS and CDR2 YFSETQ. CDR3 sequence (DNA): TGCGCCAGCAGCTTAACAGGGGAATTTTATAATTCACCCCTCCACTTT. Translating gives CASSLTGEFYNSPLHF.

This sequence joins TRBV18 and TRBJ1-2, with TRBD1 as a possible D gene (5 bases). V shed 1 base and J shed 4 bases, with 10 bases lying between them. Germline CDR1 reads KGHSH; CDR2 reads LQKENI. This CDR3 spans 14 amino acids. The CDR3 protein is CASSPLEQVYGYTF. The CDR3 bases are TGTGCCAGCTCACCACTAGAACAGGTCTATGGCTACACCTTC.

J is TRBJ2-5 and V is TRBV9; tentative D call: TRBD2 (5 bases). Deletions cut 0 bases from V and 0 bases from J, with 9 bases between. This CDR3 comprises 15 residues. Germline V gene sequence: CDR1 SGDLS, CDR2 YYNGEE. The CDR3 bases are TGTGCCAGCAGCGTAGTCGGGGATTACCAAGAGACCCAGTACTTC. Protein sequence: CASSVVGDYQETQYF.

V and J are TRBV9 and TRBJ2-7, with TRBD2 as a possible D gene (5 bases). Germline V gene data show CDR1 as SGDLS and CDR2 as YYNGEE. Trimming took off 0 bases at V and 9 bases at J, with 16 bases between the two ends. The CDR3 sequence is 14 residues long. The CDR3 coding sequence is TGTGCCAGCAGCGTAGCCTTGGACTTCGGCGGGCAGTACTTC. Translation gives CASSVALDFGGQYF.

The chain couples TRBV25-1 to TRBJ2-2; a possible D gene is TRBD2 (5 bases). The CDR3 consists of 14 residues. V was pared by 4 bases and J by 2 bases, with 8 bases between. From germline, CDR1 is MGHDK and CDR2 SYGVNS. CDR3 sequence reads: CASSVRENTGELFF. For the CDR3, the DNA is TGTGCCAGCAGTGTTCGGGAAAACACCGGGGAGCTGTTTTTT. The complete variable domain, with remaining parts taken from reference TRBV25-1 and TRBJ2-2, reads EADIYQTPRYLVIGTGKKITLECSQTMGHDKMYWYQQDPGMELHLIHYSYGVNSTEKGDLSSESTVSRIRTEHFPLTLESARPSHTSQYLCASSVRENTGELFFGEGSRLTVL.

Here the CDR3 reads CAIMALGGDEAFF. CDR3 nucleotide sequence: TGTGCCATCATGGCCTTGGGGGGTGATGAAGCTTTCTTT. V usage is TRBV10-3 and J usage is TRBJ1-1; maybe TRBD1 (5 bases). Trimming stripped 7 bases from V and 7 bases from J, with 16 bases between. The germline V gene has CDR1 ENHRY and CDR2 SYGVKD. The CDR3 extends over 13 amino acids.

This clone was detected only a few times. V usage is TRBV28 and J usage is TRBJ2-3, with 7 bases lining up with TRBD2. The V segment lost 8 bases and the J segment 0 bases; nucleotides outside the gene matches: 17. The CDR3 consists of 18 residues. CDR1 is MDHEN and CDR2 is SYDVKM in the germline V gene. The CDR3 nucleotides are TGTGCCAGCTTCCCCGAAGCTAGCGGATACTTTAGCACAGATACGCAGTATTTT. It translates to CASFPEASGYFSTDTQYF.